The TCR beta chain described here comes from a study of CXCR3-negative and CXCR3-positive naive CD8 T cells (dated by TCRdb to between 2018 and 2021). A note on the overall study: In total, roughly 150 million TRB reads were obtained, or roughly 1.5 +/- 0.3 million reads per library. Data from 11 donors, pooled across two independent experiments, went into the diversity and physicochemical repertoire analyses. Naive subsets from five or six donors and memory cells from 3 donors were included in the TRBV-TRBJ cluster analysis.

Each CD8+ T cell subset was flow-sorted in triplicate, with roughly 310,000 cells per subset placed directly into RLT lysis buffer. To exclude memory contaminants, naive CD8+ T cells were stringently defined as CD45RO-CCR7+CD27+CD95-. Standard density gradient centrifugation was used to isolate peripheral blood mononuclear cells from buffy coats. Naive CXCR3-negative and CXCR3-positive CD8+ T cells were flow-sorted on a FACSAria III. Total RNA was extracted from sorted cells with an RNeasy Mini Kit. The cysteine opens and the phenylalanine closes a CDR3 of 14 amino acids. No DNA is given. The germline V gene supplies CDR1 SGHTA and CDR2 FQGTGA. As regards this clonotype: It has no known antigen specificity.

The investigation overall reported the following: Because CXCR3 expression was partially decreased after cryopreservation, freshly isolated PBMCs were used for most assays. Within the same donor, TRBV-TRBJ usage looked similar between naive CXCR3-negative and CXCR3-positive cells, but memory cells had distinct patterns. Because surface CD5, which has been linked to self-reactivity in mice, was comparable between naive subsets, TCR interaction strength was also inferred from TRB CDR3 physicochemical properties. TRB CDR3s from CXCR3-positive naive cells showed higher hydrophobicity (lower Kidera factor 4), lower energy, and higher strength and volume indices than CXCR3-negative naive cells. Comparably high repertoire diversity was found in both naive subsets, whereas much lower repertoire diversity was found in memory CD8+ T cells.

The reads were generated on a NextSeq 550. The Human TCR Profiling Kit (MiLaboratory) was used to prepare UMI-labeled 5' RACE TRB cDNA libraries. cDNA synthesis used the entire amount of extracted RNA, and PCR amplification then used the entire amount of cDNA produced. Libraries were prepared in parallel with an identical number of PCR cycles. In the paper's pipeline: With a minimum of two reads required per UMI, MIGEC and MiXCR pulled out about 54,000 +/- 9,700 unique UMI-labeled TRB cDNA molecules from each library. On average, roughly 40,000 +/- 10,000 functional in-frame TRB CDR3 nucleotide clonotypes lacking stop codons were found per library. After each sample was downsampled to 5000 UMI-labeled TRB molecules, VDJtools was used to calculate diversity metrics such as normalized Shannon-Wiener and Chao1. VDJtools was used to calculate clonotype-size-weighted physicochemical properties of the central five CDR3 residues, namely interaction energy, strength, volume and Kidera factor 4. Based on TCRdb reprocessing of the reads, there is one entry per CDR3 protein sequence, and DNA is missing. Here the V and J calls rest on TCRdb's processing, not on the authors' analysis. The data table for this sample lists 120,000 to 150,000 distinct CDR3 sequences. Together, the top ten hold roughly 0.28% of the sample.

The sequence is built from TRBV7-3 and TRBJ1-1. This clonotype was obtained from a human donor in good health. Some clones in this sample may be carry-over from other donors' samples. Sequenced input: naive CXCR3+ CD8+ T cells from blood. Explained via the paper, the cell subset or site label denotes: CD45RO-CCR7+CD27+CD95- naive CD8+ T cells expressing CXCR3 (TNR3+). Here the CDR3 is given as CASSLTAGNTEAFF.